This entry lists 31 T cell receptor beta chains sequenced from one sample in a study of memory CD4+ T cells and cytomegalovirus serostatus. Single viable CD3+CD4+CD8-CD45RO+ cells were sorted as the memory CD4+ T cells. Clones were read by immunoSEQ multiplex PCR, and TCRdb kept only the in-frame ones, dropping some. The table includes 52,000 or so clones, around 81% detected once. Input material: memory CD4+ T cells from blood. All receptors derive from an adult in good health and CMV-seronegative.

The chain recombines TRBV7-2 with TRBJ2-3; D unclear. The CDR3 contains 14 residues. V was trimmed by 1 base and J by 4 bases, leaving 9 bases between them. The germline gives CDR1 SGHTA, CDR2 FQGNSA. The CDR3 loop is CASSLGSGADTQYF. In DNA form, the CDR3 reads TGTGCCAGCAGCTTAGGTAGTGGCGCAGATACGCAGTATTTT.

The V and J genes are TRBV11-2 and TRBJ1-1; 8 bases map to TRBD1. Per the germline V gene, CDR1 is SGHAT and CDR2 is FQNNGV. With 6 bases clipped from V and 5 bases from J, the junction kept 8 bases outside the gene matches. The CDR3 runs to 14 residues. CDR3 DNA: TGTGCCAGCAGTCGAACAGGGGGTAGGACTGAAGCTTTCTTT. Translation: CASSRTGGRTEAFF. Based on the CDR3 plus reference TRBV11-2 and TRBJ1-1, the full variable domain is EAGVAQSPRYKIIEKRQSVAFWCNPISGHATLYWYQQILGQGPKLLIQFQNNGVVDDSQLPKDRFSAERLKGVDSTLKIQPAKLEDSAVYLCASSRTGGRTEAFFGQGTRLTVV.

The CDR3 loop reads CASSSDSTEAFF. CDR3 coding DNA: TGTGCCAGCAGCTCGGACAGCACTGAAGCTTTCTTT. The chain combines TRBV7-8 with TRBJ1-1; D is possibly TRBD1 (6 bases). The germline CDR1 and CDR2 sequences are SGHVS and FQNEAQ. This CDR3 is 12 amino acids long. Trimming stripped 4 bases from V and 4 bases from J, with 7 bases between.

V and J are TRBV2 and TRBJ1-5, with 10 bases fitting TRBD1. The V gene's germline CDR1 is SNHLY and CDR2 FYNNEI. This CDR3 is 19 amino acids long. With 0 bases clipped from V and 11 bases from J, the junction kept 19 bases outside the gene matches. CDR3 sequence reads: CASSEAPTNSRDRGTSQHF. The DNA for the CDR3 is TGTGCCAGCAGTGAAGCCCCCACAAATAGCCGGGACAGGGGAACGTCCCAGCATTTT.

The rearrangement links TRBV5-4 to TRBJ1-2; 9 nucleotides match TRBD1. CDR3 length: 13 amino acids. V was clipped by 3 bases and J by 4 bases; unmatched bases: 1. The germline V gene has CDR1 SGHNT and CDR2 YYREEE (reference sequence). The CDR3, as DNA: TGTGCCAGCAGCTCGGACAGGGGCTATGGCTACACCTTC. This gives the protein CASSSDRGYGYTF.

The chain is built from TRBV4-2 and TRBJ1-1; 7 nucleotides align to TRBD1. This CDR3 is 15 amino acids long. Germline CDR1 LGHNA, CDR2 YNFKEQ. The junction had 7 bases not matched to a gene; V was cut back by 5 bases and J by 1 base. The CDR3 region is CASSVMGQQNTEAFF. The CDR3 bases are TGTGCCAGCAGCGTTATGGGACAGCAGAACACTGAAGCTTTCTTT.

V is TRBV7-3 and J is TRBJ2-2; unclear D gene. V lost 0 bases, J lost 2 bases, and 7 bases lay in between. Germline lookup yields CDR1 SGHTA and CDR2 FQGTGA. The CDR3 spans 15 residues. CDR3 in amino acids: CASSLTTLNTGELFF. CDR3 DNA sequence: TGTGCCAGCAGCTTAACTACCCTCAACACCGGGGAGCTGTTTTTT.

This chain links TRBV5-8 with TRBJ2-1, with D possibly being TRBD1 or TRBD2 (6 bases each). CDR1 and CDR2 from the germline V gene are SGHTS and YDEGEE. This CDR3 is built from 15 residues. V dropped 6 bases and J dropped 2 bases, with 15 bases sitting between them. The chain's CDR3 is CASTDWGATYNEQFF. The CDR3 nucleotides read TGTGCCAGCACCGACTGGGGGGCCACCTACAATGAGCAGTTCTTC.

This chain joins TRBV11-3 and TRBJ2-7; D remains unclear. The CDR3 extends over 12 amino acids. V gave up 1 base and J gave up 8 bases, with 9 bases separating them. CDR1 is SGHNT and CDR2 is YENEEA in the germline V gene. The CDR3 loop is CASSLVSSKQYF. The CDR3 DNA is TGTGCCAGCAGCTTAGTGAGCAGTAAGCAGTACTTC.

This rearrangement joins TRBV18 to TRBJ1-1; a weak D match, TRBD1 (5 bases). Germline V gives CDR1 KGHSH, CDR2 LQKENI. The CDR3 is 16 residues long. V was pared by 3 bases and J by 0 bases, with 14 bases between. The CDR3 coding sequence is TGTGCCAGCTCACCGGGGGGAAGGATCATGAACACTGAAGCTTTCTTT. The encoded protein is CASSPGGRIMNTEAFF.

The J gene is TRBJ1-3, the V gene TRBV7-2; 9 positions agree with TRBD1. Per the germline V gene, CDR1 is SGHTA and CDR2 is FQGNSA. The V gene end was trimmed by 6 bases and the J gene end by 4 bases; junction bases not matched to a gene: 4. The length of the CDR3 is 14 residues. The CDR3 is CASRWGQGGNTIYF. The CDR3 nucleotides read TGTGCCAGCAGATGGGGACAGGGAGGAAACACCATATATTTT.

The chain uses TRBV27 and TRBJ2-7, with D uncertain. This CDR3 contains 14 residues. V was shortened by 3 bases and J by 2 bases, with 11 bases between the two germline ends. The germline gives CDR1 MNHEY, CDR2 SMNVEV (reference sequence). The CDR3 DNA is TGTGCCAGCAGTTTTGACACCCAGCCCTACGAGCAGTACTTC. Its translation is CASSFDTQPYEQYF.

This chain connects TRBV7-2 to TRBJ1-2, with 11 bases that match TRBD1. The CDR3 totals 16 residues. The V segment lost 1 base and the J segment 5 bases; nucleotides outside the gene matches: 6. The germline CDR1 and CDR2 sequences are SGHTA and FQGNSA. CDR3 sequence: CASSLDGTGGTYGYTF. The CDR3 DNA reads as TGTGCCAGCAGCTTAGATGGGACAGGGGGAACATATGGCTACACCTTC.

This chain connects TRBV11-2 to TRBJ2-1; D unclear. The CDR3 has 15 residues. Germline CDR1 and CDR2: SGHAT and FQNNGV. Trimming stripped 5 bases from V and 2 bases from J, with 13 bases between. CDR3 in amino acids: CASSIDSRTYNEQFF. In nucleotides, the CDR3 is TGTGCCAGCAGCATTGATTCTCGCACCTACAATGAGCAGTTCTTC.

This chain connects TRBV5-4 to TRBJ2-3; possibly TRBD2 for D (5 bases). The length of the CDR3 is 15 residues. CDR1 SGHNT and CDR2 YYREEE come from the germline V gene (reference sequence). V lost 4 bases to trimming and J lost 1 base, with 13 bases between them. Here the CDR3 DNA reads TGTGCCAGCAGCGACCCGACTACCCGCACAGATACGCAGTATTTT. Residues: CASSDPTTRTDTQYF. The full variable domain, its missing parts supplied by reference TRBV5-4 and TRBJ2-3, is ETGVTQSPTHLIKTRGQQVTLRCSSQSGHNTVSWYQQALGQGPQFIFQYYREEENGRGNFPPRFSGLQFPNYSSELNVNALELDDSALYLCASSDPTTRTDTQYFGPGTRLTVL.

This rearrangement joins TRBV12-5 to TRBJ1-5; D not resolved. V lost 0 bases and J lost 2, with 17 bases in between. The length of the CDR3 is 18 residues. Germline lookup yields CDR1 LGHNT and CDR2 FRNRAP. In DNA form, the CDR3 reads TGTGCTAGTGGTTTGGTACCAAGTTTTTGGAAGGGCAATCAGCCCCAGCATTTT. The encoded protein is CASGLVPSFWKGNQPQHF.

V and J are TRBV28 and TRBJ1-5; D ambiguous. The germline CDR1 and CDR2 sequences are MDHEN and SYDVKM. The germline V and J ends were trimmed by 6 bases and 7 bases, with 13 bases remaining between them. The CDR3 totals 13 residues. The CDR3 DNA reads TGTGCCAGCAGCCGAAGACGGCCCCAGCCCCAGCATTTT. Protein product: CASSRRRPQPQHF.

This chain's CDR3 is CASTPRLAASGEQFF. As DNA, the CDR3 is TGCGCCAGCACCCCCCGGCTAGCGGCGTCTGGTGAGCAGTTCTTC. The chain combines TRBV4-3 with TRBJ2-1; 7 nucleotides match TRBD2. Looked up from germline, CDR1 is LGHNA and CDR2 is YSLEER. Unmatched junction bases numbered 15, after V lost 7 bases and J lost 9 bases. The CDR3 has 15 residues.

The chain has TRBV6-1 and TRBJ1-2; 8 bases agree with TRBD1. The V segment lost 3 bases and the J segment 2 bases; nucleotides outside the gene matches: 5. The germline V gene has CDR1 MNHNS and CDR2 SASEGT. The CDR3 runs 15 residues. CDR3 sequence (DNA): TGTGCCAGCAGTGATGGGCAGGGGGCAAACTATGGCTACACCTTC. Translation gives CASSDGQGANYGYTF.

This clone was seen only once. The rearrangement links TRBV6-1 to TRBJ1-2, with 12 nucleotides matching TRBD1. Looked up from germline, CDR1 is MNHNS and CDR2 is SASEGT. V lost 10 bases and J lost 7; bases outside the gene matches: 10. This CDR3 contains 14 residues. As DNA, the CDR3 is TGTGCCATCAGGGACAGGGGGCCTGTCCGTGGCTACACCTTC. Residues: CAIRDRGPVRGYTF.

V is TRBV30 and J is TRBJ1-3; D may be TRBD1 (5 bases). Germline CDR1 is GTSNPN and CDR2 is SVGIG (reference sequence). V was shortened by 4 bases and J by 0 bases, with 13 bases between the two germline ends. The CDR3 has 15 amino acids. CDR3 coding DNA: TGTGCCTGGACTGCAGGGACCTACTCTGGAAACACCATATATTTT. This gives the protein CAWTAGTYSGNTIYF. The full variable domain, rest sourced from reference TRBV30 and TRBJ1-3, is SQTIHQWPATLVQPVGSPLSLECTVEGTSNPNLYWYRQAAGRGLQLLFYSVGIGQISSEVPQNLSASRPQDRQFILSSKKLLLSDSGFYLCAWTAGTYSGNTIYFGEGSWLTVV.

This clone was picked up a small number of times. The chain combines TRBV27 with TRBJ2-7; D is perhaps TRBD1 (6 bases). This CDR3 spans 15 amino acids. V lost 4 bases to trimming and J lost 0 bases, with 13 bases between them. Germline CDR1 reads MNHEY; CDR2 reads SMNVEV (reference sequence). The CDR3 DNA reads as TGTGCCAGCAGTTACCGGGACACTCCCTCCTACGAGCAGTACTTC. Translation: CASSYRDTPSYEQYF.

The chain links TRBV7-2 to TRBJ1-2, with 7 bases lining up with TRBD1. The germline V gene has CDR1 SGHTA and CDR2 FQGNSA. This CDR3 contains 15 residues. V dropped 4 bases and J dropped 4; count of bases not matched to a gene: 9. The CDR3 sequence is CASSSLMDRLYGYTF. CDR3 in DNA: TGTGCCAGCAGCTCCCTTATGGACAGGCTCTATGGCTACACCTTC.

The rearrangement links TRBV5-1 to TRBJ1-1, with D hard to call. The germline gives CDR1 SGHRS, CDR2 YFSETQ. Deletions cut 0 bases from V and 6 bases from J, with 12 bases between. There are 14 residues in the CDR3. Written as DNA, the CDR3 is TGCGCCAGCAGCTTGGGGGCTGGAGGCTCTGAAGCTTTCTTT. Its protein is CASSLGAGGSEAFF. Full variable domain (missing parts from reference TRBV5-1 and TRBJ1-1): KAGVTQTPRYLIKTRGQQVTLSCSPISGHRSVSWYQQTPGQGLQFLFEYFSETQRNKGNFPGRFSGRQFSNSRSEMNVSTLELGDSALYLCASSLGAGGSEAFFGQGTRLTVV.

V is TRBV9 and J is TRBJ1-1; 7 bases map to TRBD1. There are 15 residues in the CDR3. Germline CDR1 is SGDLS and CDR2 is YYNGEE. V gave up 5 bases and J gave up 1 base; unmatched junction bases: 8. CDR3 sequence (DNA): TGTGCCAGCAGACAGGGGAACAATCAGAACACTGAAGCTTTCTTT. Translating it yields CASRQGNNQNTEAFF.

This chain connects TRBV10-3 to TRBJ1-2; D remains unclear. This CDR3 comprises 14 residues. Per germline, CDR1 ENHRY and CDR2 SYGVKD. V shed 2 bases and J shed 8 bases, with 15 bases lying between them. CDR3 coding DNA: TGTGCCATCAGTGAGCCCAACGGTGGCGGCGGCTACACCTTC. The encoded protein is CAISEPNGGGGYTF.

V is TRBV28 and J is TRBJ1-1; 7 bases line up with TRBD1. V dropped 6 bases and J dropped 0; count of bases not matched to a gene: 4. The CDR3 totals 14 residues. The germline V gene encodes CDR1 MDHEN and CDR2 SYDVKM. This CDR3 is CASRGGQMNTEAFF. The CDR3 DNA sequence: TGTGCCAGCAGGGGGGGACAGATGAACACTGAAGCTTTCTTT.

This clone was counted only a few times. This sample also contains other DNA sequences that code for the same CDR3. The chain employs TRBV15 and TRBJ2-1, with 9 bases identical to TRBD2. V dropped 0 bases and J dropped 7; count of bases not matched to a gene: 7. This CDR3 has 16 amino acids. Germline CDR1 is LNHNV and CDR2 is YYDKDF (reference sequence). CDR3: CATSRDLGGRVNEQFF. CDR3 coding DNA: TGTGCCACCAGCAGAGATTTAGGCGGGAGGGTGAATGAGCAGTTCTTC.

This chain uses TRBV11-2 with TRBJ2-7; 10 nucleotides match TRBD2. After removal of 1 base from V and 6 bases from J, the junction contained 6 bases not matched to a gene. The CDR3 extends over 15 amino acids. Germline lookup yields CDR1 SGHAT and CDR2 FQNNGV. The CDR3 spells CASSLGLAGVGEQYF. The CDR3 DNA reads as TGTGCCAGCAGCTTAGGCCTAGCGGGAGTTGGCGAGCAGTACTTC.

This clone turned up a few times. The chain couples TRBV9 to TRBJ1-5; TRBD1 matches at 9 bases. Per germline, CDR1 SGDLS and CDR2 YYNGEE. The CDR3 has 15 residues. Trimming at V came to 3 bases and at J to 4 bases, leaving 5 bases not matched to a gene. The CDR3 protein is CASSASGTGNQPQHF. The CDR3 DNA reads TGTGCCAGCAGCGCCTCCGGGACAGGGAATCAGCCCCAGCATTTT.

J is TRBJ1-1 and V is TRBV28; possibly TRBD1 for D (5 bases). Looked up from germline, CDR1 is MDHEN and CDR2 is SYDVKM. This CDR3 comprises 15 residues. V was clipped by 5 bases and J by 4 bases, with 17 bases between them. The CDR3 DNA follows: TGTGCCAGCAGTCCCAGCGGGTCAGGGCGCACTGAAGCTTTCTTT. Protein sequence: CASSPSGSGRTEAFF. The complete variable domain, with remaining parts taken from reference TRBV28 and TRBJ1-1, reads DVKVTQSSRYLVKRTGEKVFLECVQDMDHENMFWYRQDPGLGLRLIYFSYDVKMKEKGDIPEGYSVSREKKERFSLILESASTNQTSMYLCASSPSGSGRTEAFFGQGTRLTVV.